This T cell receptor (beta chain) was identified in a study of cytomegalovirus exposure and HLA in healthy donors. Notes on the study in general: According to the study, 180 or so TCR beta chains were cytomegalovirus-associated. Reports credit the classifier with highly specific, highly sensitive diagnosis of cytomegalovirus status.

Among the roughly 110 subjects of the validation cohort, separate from the roughly 700-subject first cohort, were the donors. Produced via immunoSEQ multiplex PCR; TCRdb's table is partial and in-frame only. The sample yields over 200,000 clones, 88% seen once. The V gene's germline CDR1 is MNHNS and CDR2 SASEGT. The CDR3 has 10 amino acids. V lost 4 bases to trimming and J lost 16 bases; unmatched junction nucleotides: 4. As regards this clone: Its specificity is not known.

The rearrangement joins TRBV6-1 to TRBJ1-3, with TRBD1 matching over 7 bases. The TCR originated in a woman between 18 and 29 years old in good health and CMV-seronegative. Sequencing used PBMCs. CDR3 coding DNA: TGTGCCAGCAGTGGACCGGGACAGTATTTT. This gives the protein CASSGPGQYF.